The T cell receptor (beta chain) described here comes from a study of T cell responses to AZD1222 COVID-19 vaccine. The germline gives CDR1 SGHRS, CDR2 YFSETQ. The CDR3 is 14 residues long. The ends were cut back, 4 bases at V and 4 bases at J, with 15 bases in the middle. TCRdb keeps only in-frame clones here, not all; method: immunoSEQ multiplex PCR. The top ten clones hold 0.55% of a sample with 200,000 to 300,000 clones, 90% to 95% of them seen once. This sequence was found in an adult in good health. The sample in question was peripheral blood, obtained on day 0 of AZD1222 vaccination. V gene TRBV5-1 combines with J gene TRBJ2-7; D may be TRBD2 (5 bases). As DNA, the CDR3 is TGCGCCAGCAGCGGTGCGGGTGGTCGGTACGAGCAGTACTTC. Its protein product is CASSGAGGRYEQYF.